The 27 T cell receptor beta chains below were found in one sample sequenced in a study of cytomegalovirus exposure and HLA in healthy donors. Both 60 Vbeta primers and 13 Jbeta primers went into the PCR. This table comes from immunoSEQ multiplex PCR, and its TCRdb copy is limited to in-frame clones, with some not included. The sample records about 26,000 clones, around 64% being singletons. The specimen was PBMCs. The receptor set was obtained from a woman in her 50s in good health and CMV-seronegative.

CDR3 loop: CASSVADRPGGYTF. In DNA, the CDR3 is TGTGCCAGCAGCGTAGCTGATAGGCCAGGTGGCTACACCTTC. V gene TRBV9 combines with J gene TRBJ1-2; no clear D gene. The CDR3 is 14 amino acids. V dropped 0 bases and J dropped 7 bases, with 13 bases sitting between them. Germline CDR1 reads SGDLS; CDR2 reads YYNGEE. Together with reference TRBV9 and TRBJ1-2, the CDR3 gives the full variable domain: DSGVTQTPKHLITATGQRVTLRCSPRSGDLSVYWYQQSLDQGLQFLIQYYNGEERAKGNILERFSAQQFPDLHSELNLSSLELGDSALYFCASSVADRPGGYTFGSGTRLTVV.

The gene calls are TRBV5-4 and TRBJ2-3; TRBD2 aligns across 15 bases. The V and J ends lost 4 bases and 0 bases, in that order; junction bases with no gene match: 6. The CDR3 covers 18 residues. From germline, CDR1 is SGHNT and CDR2 YYREEE (reference sequence). The CDR3 DNA reads TGTGCCAGCAGCCGGGGACTAGCGGGGGGAACTAGCACAGATACGCAGTATTTT. Translation gives CASSRGLAGGTSTDTQYF.

V usage is TRBV28 and J usage is TRBJ1-3; TRBD1 agrees at 8 bases. CDR3 size: 13 residues. The junction had 6 bases not matched to a gene; V was cut back by 6 bases and J by 8 bases. Germline values: CDR1 MDHEN, CDR2 SYDVKM. The CDR3 loop reads CASSRVTGDTIYF. The CDR3 coding sequence is TGTGCCAGCAGCCGCGTGACAGGGGACACCATATATTTT.

V gene TRBV5-1 combines with J gene TRBJ1-2, with 9 nucleotides matching TRBD1. V was clipped by 4 bases and J by 1 base; unmatched bases: 8. The CDR3 has 16 amino acids. CDR1 SGHRS and CDR2 YFSETQ come from the germline V gene. The CDR3 region is CASSLPGTGINYGYTF. CDR3 coding DNA: TGCGCCAGCAGCCTACCCGGGACAGGGATTAACTATGGCTACACCTTC.

The chain couples TRBV2 to TRBJ2-7; D gene unclear. Germline CDR1 and CDR2: SNHLY and FYNNEI. The CDR3 is 16 amino acids. The V and J ends lost 7 bases and 1 base respectively, with 20 bases between them. CDR3 sequence reads: CASTLMAGPLSYEQYF. DNA of the CDR3: TGTGCCAGCACTCTGATGGCAGGCCCCTTGTCCTACGAGCAGTACTTC. The variable domain in full, with the rest retrieved from reference TRBV2 and TRBJ2-7, is EPEVTQTPSHQVTQMGQEVILRCVPISNHLYFYWYRQILGQKVEFLVSFYNNEISEKSEIFDDQFSVERPDGSNFTLKIRSTKLEDSAMYFCASTLMAGPLSYEQYFGPGTRLTVT.

The chain carries TRBV6-1 and TRBJ1-2, with unresolved D. The CDR3 has 14 residues. Looked up from germline, CDR1 is MNHNS and CDR2 is SASEGT. Trimming cost V 1 base and J 4 bases, with 10 bases left between them. In DNA, the CDR3 is TGTGCCAGCAGTGAAGGACAAGGCTCCTATGGCTACACCTTC. This encodes CASSEGQGSYGYTF.

The chain uses TRBV2 and TRBJ2-3; no definite D call. Germline loops: CDR1 SNHLY, CDR2 FYNNEI. The CDR3 is 14 amino acids. Trimming shortened V by 8 bases and J by 0 bases, and 12 bases separated the two germline ends. The CDR3 reads CASGEDSSTDTQYF. The DNA of the CDR3 is TGTGCCAGCGGGGAAGACTCTAGCACAGATACGCAGTATTTT.

The genes are TRBV28 and TRBJ1-1; D is unclear. CDR3 length equals 12 residues. V was shortened by 7 bases and J by 4 bases, with 10 bases between the two germline ends. CDR1 is MDHEN, CDR2 SYDVKM, per germline. The CDR3 region is CASNPSRTEAFF. For the CDR3, the DNA is TGTGCCAGCAATCCCAGTCGCACTGAAGCTTTCTTT.

The V call is TRBV6-5, the J call TRBJ2-2, with a possible D match to TRBD1 (6 bases). V dropped 5 bases and J dropped 6 bases, with 10 bases sitting between them. Per germline, CDR1 MNHEY and CDR2 SVGAGI. This CDR3 contains 13 residues. For the CDR3, the DNA is TGTGCCAGCAGTAAACCAGGGGCCGGGGAGCTGTTTTTT. Its translation is CASSKPGAGELFF.

In this sample, this clone turned up a few times. V usage is TRBV6-5 and J usage is TRBJ2-1; 11 bases map to TRBD2. This CDR3 contains 14 residues. V trimming: 6 bases; J trimming: 4 bases; junction bases outside the gene matches: 2. CDR1 and CDR2 (germline): MNHEY, SVGAGI. CDR3 sequence reads: CASSASGGYNEQFF. Written as DNA, the CDR3 is TGTGCCAGCAGCGCTAGCGGGGGGTACAATGAGCAGTTCTTC.

CDR3 DNA: TGCGCCAGCAGCTTGGACAGGGGGAACACTGAAGCTTTCTTT. Translation: CASSLDRGNTEAFF. This chain uses TRBV5-1 with TRBJ1-1; TRBD1 agrees at 7 bases. The CDR3 sequence is 14 residues long. J gave up 1 base and V 0 bases, and 0 bases lay outside the gene matches. Germline V gene data show CDR1 as SGHRS and CDR2 as YFSETQ.

This clone showed up just a few times. V and J are TRBV6-5 and TRBJ2-2; 8 nucleotides match TRBD1. The junction had 6 bases not matched to a gene; V was cut back by 6 bases and J by 3 bases. CDR3 length: 15 amino acids. Germline V lookup: CDR1 MNHEY, CDR2 SVGAGI. The CDR3 bases are TGTGCCAGCAGAGGGGGGACAGGAGACACCGGGGAGCTGTTTTTT. It specifies CASRGGTGDTGELFF.

The chain links TRBV6-4 to TRBJ2-3, with 9 bases that match TRBD1. Trimming cost V 6 bases and J 2 bases; bases outside gene matches: 6. Germline lookup yields CDR1 MRHNA and CDR2 SNTAGT. The CDR3 runs 15 residues. As DNA, the CDR3 is TGTGCCAGCAGCCCTAGACAGGGGGACACAGATACGCAGTATTTT. Protein: CASSPRQGDTDTQYF.

This clone was detected only a few times. V and J are TRBV4-2 and TRBJ1-2, with TRBD1 identical over 7 bases. After removal of 1 base from V and 5 bases from J, the junction contained 4 bases not matched to a gene. The CDR3 is made up of 14 amino acids. The germline gives CDR1 LGHNA, CDR2 YNFKEQ. DNA of the CDR3: TGTGCCAGCAGCCAAGGGGGGACAGATTATGGCTACACCTTC. The encoded protein is CASSQGGTDYGYTF.

A few counts support this clone. The V gene is TRBV18, the J gene TRBJ2-5; D is undetermined. The CDR3 consists of 13 residues. Per germline, CDR1 KGHSH and CDR2 LQKENI. The V gene lost 4 bases and the J gene lost 1 base, with 7 bases spanning the gap. The DNA of the CDR3 is TGTGCCAGCTCACTTGGCCTCCAAGAGACCCAGTACTTC. Translating gives CASSLGLQETQYF.

The chain couples TRBV29-1 to TRBJ1-4, with 9 bases matching TRBD1. V shed 7 bases and J 8 bases; nucleotides not matched to a gene: 14. The CDR3 contains 15 residues. Germline V gene lookup returns CDR1 SQVTM and CDR2 ANQGSEA. The CDR3 sequence is CSATPGTGMDEKLFF. CDR3 bases: TGCAGCGCCACTCCCGGGACAGGGATGGACGAAAAACTGTTTTTT.

The V call is TRBV6-1, the J call TRBJ1-1, with a tentative D call TRBD1 (6 bases). The CDR3 totals 16 residues. The germline CDR1 and CDR2 sequences are MNHNS and SASEGT. V was pared by 2 bases and J by 8 bases, with 21 bases between. The CDR3 sequence: CASSEYYSQGHPEAFF. CDR3 nucleotides: TGTGCCAGCAGTGAATATTACTCCCAGGGGCACCCAGAAGCTTTCTTT.

This chain uses TRBV5-1 with TRBJ2-3; D remains ambiguous. Trimming took 0 bases from V and 0 from J, leaving 5 bases between them. This CDR3 contains 14 residues. Germline V CDR1 and CDR2: SGHRS, YFSETQ. CDR3 in amino acids: CASSLETSTDTQYF. The CDR3 nucleotides read TGCGCCAGCAGCTTGGAGACTAGCACAGATACGCAGTATTTT.

The chain uses TRBV7-9 and TRBJ2-6; D possibly corresponds to TRBD2 (6 bases). Looked up from germline, CDR1 is SEHNR and CDR2 is FQNEAQ (reference sequence). This CDR3 comprises 18 residues. With 3 bases removed from V and 0 bases from J, the gap between germline ends came to 15 bases. CDR3 in amino acids: CASSFVAGPSSGANVLTF. The CDR3 DNA reads as TGTGCCAGCAGCTTCGTCGCGGGGCCGAGCTCTGGGGCCAACGTCCTGACTTTC. The full variable domain, rest sourced from reference TRBV7-9 and TRBJ2-6, is DTGVSQNPRHKITKRGQNVTFRCDPISEHNRLYWYRQTLGQGPEFLTYFQNEAQLEKSRLLSDRFSAERPKGSFSTLEIQRTEQGDSAMYLCASSFVAGPSSGANVLTFGAGSRLTVL.

This clone has a handful of counts. The chain carries TRBV6-5 and TRBJ1-1; 9 bases are a match to TRBD1. This CDR3 comprises 14 residues. Germline CDR1 MNHEY, CDR2 SVGAGI. After removal of 5 bases from V and 3 bases from J, the junction contained 4 bases not matched to a gene. CDR3 in amino acids: CASSPRQGDTEAFF. CDR3 DNA sequence: TGTGCCAGCAGTCCACGACAGGGGGACACTGAAGCTTTCTTT.

The rearrangement joins TRBV7-9 to TRBJ1-2, with TRBD1 as a possible D gene (6 bases). V lost 5 bases and J lost 4, with 11 bases in between. The CDR3 has 13 amino acids. Per germline, CDR1 SEHNR and CDR2 FQNEAQ (reference sequence). Here the CDR3 reads CASSPQGIYGYTF. In nucleotides, the CDR3 is TGTGCCAGCAGCCCTCAGGGGATCTATGGCTACACCTTC.

This clone has a handful of counts. The chain links TRBV7-2 to TRBJ2-7; D is perhaps TRBD1 (6 bases). Trimming removed 0 bases at V and 1 base at J, with 7 bases between. This CDR3 has 14 residues. In germline, CDR1 is SGHTA, CDR2 FQGNSA. CDR3 sequence (DNA): TGTGCCAGCAGCTTAGCTGGACAGTCCTACGAGCAGTACTTC. Translation: CASSLAGQSYEQYF.

This chain links TRBV28 with TRBJ1-4; 7 bases align to TRBD1. The CDR3 is 15 residues long. Germline V CDR1 and CDR2: MDHEN, SYDVKM. V was clipped by 6 bases and J by 8 bases; unmatched bases: 12. This CDR3 is CASRVSQGLGEKLFF. CDR3 coding DNA: TGTGCCAGCAGAGTTTCACAGGGGTTAGGAGAAAAACTGTTTTTT.

The chain carries TRBV6-5 and TRBJ2-7; 8 positions agree with TRBD1. The trim removed 4 bases at V and 4 bases at J, leaving 6 bases unmatched. CDR3 length equals 14 residues. The germline CDR1 and CDR2 sequences are MNHEY and SVGAGI. DNA of the CDR3: TGTGCCAGCAGTTTTGGACAGGGCGGTTACGAGCAGTACTTC. This codes for CASSFGQGGYEQYF.

CDR3 coding DNA: TGTGCCAGCAGCTTAGGGGGATCCGGGGGCACCGGGGAGCTGTTTTTT. Encoded protein: CASSLGGSGGTGELFF. V is TRBV7-6 and J is TRBJ2-2; D is perhaps TRBD2 (6 bases). This CDR3 contains 16 residues. Germline loops: CDR1 SGHVS, CDR2 FNYEAQ. V was pared by 1 base and J by 4 bases, with 13 bases between.

This chain joins TRBV29-1 and TRBJ2-7; 8 nucleotides align to TRBD1. This CDR3 spans 14 amino acids. Germline V gives CDR1 SQVTM, CDR2 ANQGSEA. With V trimmed by 2 bases and J by 5 bases, 8 bases remained unmatched. As DNA, the CDR3 is TGCAGCGTTGAACTCGGAACAGGGGGTAACGAGCAGTACTTC. Translating it yields CSVELGTGGNEQYF.

This clone was seen a single time. The J gene is TRBJ2-2, the V gene TRBV5-1; 9 bases line up with TRBD1. CDR1 is SGHRS, CDR2 YFSETQ, per germline. CDR3 length: 14 residues. V shed 4 bases, J shed 6 bases, and the junction held 4 bases outside the gene matches. This CDR3 reads CASSLDRGSGELFF. Written as DNA, the CDR3 is TGCGCCAGCAGCCTGGACAGGGGTTCCGGGGAGCTGTTTTTT.